One and the same sample provided the 5 T cell receptor beta chains below, sequenced in a study of cytomegalovirus exposure and HLA in healthy donors (dated 2017 in TCRdb). Receptors were amplified or captured by the immunoSEQ multiplex PCR assay. For the multiplex PCR, a mixture combining 60 forward primers for TCR Vbeta segments and 13 reverse primers for TCR Jbeta segments was used. The table comes from immuneACCESS by way of TCRdb, which keeps in-frame sequences with V and J called. Part of the clones is missing from these tables; in studies checked, under half for an unresolved V gene and the rest for unknown reasons. For this sample there are 60,000 to 85,000 clones; 78% appear just once. Nearly 3.5% of the sample lies in the top ten. Specimen: PBMCs. These receptors were taken from a man in his forties in good health and CMV-seronegative.

This chain connects TRBV10-3 to TRBJ2-5; no clear D. Germline CDR1 is ENHRY and CDR2 is SYGVKD. The CDR3 consists of 14 residues. Trimming removed 2 bases at V and 3 bases at J, with 10 bases between. For the CDR3, the DNA is TGTGCCATCAGTGAGGGTCTAAAAAAAGAGACCCAGTACTTC. It is translated as CAISEGLKKETQYF.

The V call is TRBV5-1, the J call TRBJ2-5; TRBD1 matches 7 bases. Germline V CDR1 and CDR2: SGHRS, YFSETQ. This CDR3 region has 15 residues. With 0 bases clipped from V and 2 bases from J, the junction kept 4 bases outside the gene matches. The DNA for the CDR3 is TGCGCCAGCAGCTTGGCGGGGACAGAACAAGAGACCCAGTACTTC. It specifies CASSLAGTEQETQYF.

J is TRBJ2-7 and V is TRBV4-2; 10 nucleotides agree with TRBD2. V lost 1 base to trimming and J lost 1 base; unmatched junction nucleotides: 13. Looked up from germline, CDR1 is LGHNA and CDR2 is YNFKEQ. The CDR3 loop spans 19 amino acids. The CDR3 is CASSQGWLAGDPGSYEQYF. The CDR3 DNA sequence: TGTGCCAGCAGCCAAGGTTGGCTAGCGGGGGACCCGGGATCCTACGAGCAGTACTTC.

The gene calls are TRBV19 and TRBJ1-1; D may be TRBD1 (6 bases). V was shortened by 5 bases and J by 1 base, with 14 bases between the two germline ends. The CDR3 has 15 amino acids. The germline gives CDR1 LNHDA, CDR2 SQIVND (reference sequence). As DNA, the CDR3 is TGTGCCAGTAGTTTCGGGCAGGGGACGAACACTGAAGCTTTCTTT. Amino acid sequence: CASSFGQGTNTEAFF.

The sample holds a few counts of this clone. The chain carries TRBV5-1 and TRBJ2-3, with D unclear. This CDR3 is 15 amino acids long. Germline V CDR1 and CDR2: SGHRS, YFSETQ. V lost 0 bases to trimming and J lost 1 base, with 9 bases between them. The chain's CDR3 is CASSLAAGGTDTQYF. DNA of the CDR3: TGCGCCAGCAGCTTGGCGGCAGGTGGCACAGATACGCAGTATTTT.